The rows below give T cell receptor beta chains drawn from one sample of a study of blood T cell repertoires in COVID-19. Sequenced by immunoSEQ multiplex PCR; TCRdb stores in-frame clones only, minus some. Of more than 85,000 clones listed, 80% to 90% are singletons. The sample consisted of peripheral blood. The receptors come from a man in his forties or fifties with active or convalescent COVID-19. CDR3s include the opening cysteine and the closing phenylalanine or tryptophan. A D gene is named only where the DNA matches it firmly. Not all rows give a size; the values are once, few, many and, for expanded clones, a class.

>-|15|TRBJ2-7|TRBV6-6|TRBD1
TGTGCCAGCAGCCCTAGACAGGGGGCGGCCTACGAGCAGTACTTC
CASSPRQGAAYEQYF
>-|18|TRBJ1-1|TRBV18|-
TGTGCCAGCTCACCCCGCGGGGGCGCTCCTACTCTGGACACTGAAGCTTTCTTT
CASSPRGGAPTLDTEAFF
>-|16|TRBJ1-2|TRBV19|TRBD1
TGTGCCAGTAGTAGAAGTGGGACAGATGGGTCTTATGGCTACACCTTC
CASSRSGTDGSYGYTF
>-|14|TRBJ1-1|TRBV30|-
TGTGCCTGGAGTGTACGAGTGATAAACACTGAAGCTTTCTTT
CAWSVRVINTEAFF
>once|15|TRBJ2-3|TRBV19|-
TGTGCCAGTAGTAAAGCCCCGATGAACACAGATACGCAGTATTTT
CASSKAPMNTDTQYF
>-|14|TRBJ1-4|TRBV10-3|-
TGTGCCATCAGTGGTGAGGGGGAAAGGGAAAAACTGTTTTTT
CAISGEGEREKLFF
>many|15|TRBJ2-2|TRBV19|-
TGTGCCAGTAGTTTCTCCGCGTCCAACACCGGGGAGCTGTTTTTT
CASSFSASNTGELFF
>-|15|TRBJ2-1|TRBV7-3|TRBD1
TGTGCCAGCAGCTTGCCGGGGGACAGGGTCCATGAGCAGTTCTTC
CASSLPGDRVHEQFF
>-|15|TRBJ2-7|TRBV27|TRBD2
TGTGCCAGCAGGACTAGCGGGGGAACCTTCTACGAGCAGTACTTC
CASRTSGGTFYEQYF
>-|15|TRBJ1-3|TRBV3-1/TRBV3-2|TRBD1
TGTGCCAGCAGACGACAGGGGGCGGATGGAAACACCATATATTTT
CASRRQGADGNTIYF
>-|13|TRBJ1-1|TRBV12-3/TRBV12-4|TRBD1
TGTGCCAGCAGGGGACAGGGTAATTCTGAAGCTTTCTTT
CASRGQGNSEAFF
>-|15|TRBJ2-7|TRBV6-2/TRBV6-3|-
TGTGCCAGCAGTTGGGGCGGGATGAGCTCCTACGAGCAGTACTTC
CASSWGGMSSYEQYF
>-|15|TRBJ1-1|TRBV5-1|-
TGCGCCAGCAGCTTGGCGGTGACGGCGGACACTGAAGCTTTCTTT
CASSLAVTADTEAFF
>-|14|TRBJ2-1|TRBV18|TRBD2
TGTGCCAGCTCACCTAGCGGGGGGGCCTATGAGCAGTTCTTC
CASSPSGGAYEQFF
>-|15|TRBJ2-7|TRBV3-1/TRBV3-2|TRBD1
TGTGCCAGCAGACCCTCGGGGACAGGGTCCTACGAGCAGTACTTC
CASRPSGTGSYEQYF
>-|13|TRBJ2-7|TRBV6-5|TRBD1
TGTGCCTCCTTGGGACAGGGGGCTTCCGAGCAGTACTTC
CASLGQGASEQYF
>-|16|TRBJ2-2|TRBV5-4|-
TGTGCCAGCAGCTCAGGGCAATCAGGCGACACCGGGGAGCTGTTTTTT
CASSSGQSGDTGELFF
>-|17|TRBJ1-3|TRBV11-2|-
TGTGCCAGCAGCTTTAACAGCAATTACCTCTCTGGAAACACCATATATTTT
CASSFNSNYLSGNTIYF
>-|17|TRBJ2-5|TRBV9|TRBD2
TGTGCCAGCAGCGTAGGTCTTGGCGGGGGGACCCAAGAGACCCAGTACTTC
CASSVGLGGGTQETQYF
>-|16|TRBJ2-2|TRBV9|TRBD2
TGTGCCAGCAGCGTATCGGGGCTAGCGGTAACCGGGGAGCTGTTTTTT
CASSVSGLAVTGELFF
>-|14|TRBJ1-1|TRBV5-1|TRBD1
TGCGCCAGCAGCTTTGGACAGGGGGATCGTGAGGCTTTCTTT
CASSFGQGDREAFF
>-|15|TRBJ1-2|TRBV19|-
TGTGCCAGTAGTCAGGCCGCGGGAGGTAACTATGGCTACACCTTC
CASSQAAGGNYGYTF
>-|12|TRBJ1-2|TRBV2|-
TGTGCCAGCCCGAGGCAGAGCGAGGGCTACACCTTC
CASPRQSEGYTF
>-|15|TRBJ1-1|TRBV3-1/TRBV3-2|TRBD1
TGTGCCAGCAGCCAACTAACAGGGGACGCGACTGAAGCTTTCTTT
CASSQLTGDATEAFF
>-|13|TRBJ2-7|TRBV5-1|-
TGCGCCAGCGGGCCCGACGGATCCTACGAGCAGTACTTC
CASGPDGSYEQYF
>-|17|TRBJ2-2|TRBV5-4|-
TGTGCCAGCAGCTTGGGCCGCAGGGATGCGAACACCGGGGAGCTGTTTTTT
CASSLGRRDANTGELFF
>-|15|TRBJ2-7|TRBV18|-
TGTGCCAGCTCACCCGGACAGTTGGGCTCCTACGAGCAGTACTTC
CASSPGQLGSYEQYF
>-|12|TRBJ1-3|TRBV30|-
TGTGCCTGGAGTGTATTTCGTAACACCATATATTTT
CAWSVFRNTIYF
>-|14|TRBJ1-1|TRBV18|-
TGTGCCAGCTCACCTAGGGGAGGGGCCACTGAAGCTTTCTTT
CASSPRGGATEAFF
>few|15|TRBJ1-6|TRBV6-2/TRBV6-3|TRBD1
TGTGCCAGCAGTGCACAGGGGTCCGCCGCTTCACCCCTCCACTTT
CASSAQGSAASPLHF
>once|15|TRBJ1-2|TRBV6-5|TRBD1
TGTGCCAGCAGTCCGACTCCGGGACAGTTTTATGGCTACACCTTC
CASSPTPGQFYGYTF
>-|13|TRBJ1-2|TRBV2|-
TGTGCCAGCGAACCTCACAGGGAGATTGGCTACACCTTC
CASEPHREIGYTF
>-|15|TRBJ1-1|TRBV6-5|-
TGTGCCAGCAACCCTCGCCGGGAAACCAACACTGAAGCTTTCTTT
CASNPRRETNTEAFF
>-|14|TRBJ1-1|TRBV2|-
TGTGCCAGCAGGGAAGGCCCCGGGAACACTGAAGCTTTCTTT
CASREGPGNTEAFF
>-|13|TRBJ2-5|TRBV19|-
TGTGCCAGTAGTACCCCGGGACTAGAGACCCAGTACTTC
CASSTPGLETQYF
>-|12|TRBJ2-5|TRBV3-1/TRBV3-2|TRBD1
TGTGCCAGCAGTCACAGGGGAGAGACCCAGTACTTC
CASSHRGETQYF
>-|15|TRBJ2-1|TRBV11-2|TRBD2
TGTGCCAGCAGCTTAGGGACTAGCGGGGGGAATGAGCAGTTCTTC
CASSLGTSGGNEQFF
>-|15|TRBJ1-2|TRBV2|-
TGTGCCAGCCTCCGCGGGGAGGCGAGGAATCCTGGCTACACCTTC
CASLRGEARNPGYTF
>-|13|TRBJ2-1|TRBV6-4|-
TGTGCCAGCAGTTACGGGACTTCGAATGAGCAGTTCTTC
CASSYGTSNEQFF
>-|15|TRBJ1-4|TRBV5-5|-
TGTGCCAGCAGCTTGGCGTTACAGGGCTCGGAAAAACTGTTTTTT
CASSLALQGSEKLFF
>-|14|TRBJ2-5|TRBV5-4|TRBD1
TGTGCCAGCAGCTTAGGGGGCCGTGAAGAGACCCAGTACTTC
CASSLGGREETQYF
>-|13|TRBJ1-2|TRBV29-1|TRBD1
TGCAGCGTCGAGCGGGACAGGGGCTATGGCTACACCTTC
CSVERDRGYGYTF
>once|15|TRBJ2-1|TRBV9|-
TGTGCCAGCAGCGTAGAGGTGGGGGGGCCTAATGAGCAGTTCTTC
CASSVEVGGPNEQFF
>-|15|TRBJ2-7|TRBV19|-
TGTGCCAGTAGTTCCCAAATCAGGGGCGGGTACGAGCAGTACTTC
CASSSQIRGGYEQYF
>-|16|TRBJ1-6|TRBV7-2|-
TGTGCCAGCAGCCCCATACCCCGAGGGAATAATTCACCCCTCCACTTT
CASSPIPRGNNSPLHF
>-|15|TRBJ2-1|TRBV28|-
TGTGCCAGCAGTCCCGCCGGGACGGGGGACAATGAGCAGTTCTTC
CASSPAGTGDNEQFF
>-|12|TRBJ1-4|TRBV29-1|-
TGCAGCGCCGAACAGGGAACGGAAAAACTGTTTTTT
CSAEQGTEKLFF
>-|14|TRBJ1-1|TRBV10-2|-
TGCGCCAGCAGTGTGGCAGGCGGGGGAACTGAAGCTTTCTTT
CASSVAGGGTEAFF
>-|17|TRBJ1-6|TRBV27|-
TGTGCCAGCAGTTTTAAACAGGGTGCTTCTACTAATTCACCCCTCCACTTT
CASSFKQGASTNSPLHF